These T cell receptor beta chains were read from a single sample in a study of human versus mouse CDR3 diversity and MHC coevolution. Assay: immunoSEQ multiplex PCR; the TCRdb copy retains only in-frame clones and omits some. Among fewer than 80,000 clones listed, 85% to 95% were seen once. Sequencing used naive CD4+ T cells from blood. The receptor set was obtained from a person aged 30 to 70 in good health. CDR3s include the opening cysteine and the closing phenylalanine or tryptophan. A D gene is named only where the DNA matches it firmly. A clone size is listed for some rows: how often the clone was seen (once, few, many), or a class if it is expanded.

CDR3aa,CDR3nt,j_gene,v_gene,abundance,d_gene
CASSLSGGVGYGYTF,TGTGCCAGCAGTTTATCTGGGGGCGTCGGCTATGGCTACACCTTC,TRBJ1-2,TRBV27,once,.
CASSDGTSGSLETQYF,TGCGCCAGCAGCGACGGGACTAGCGGGAGCTTGGAGACCCAGTACTTC,TRBJ2-5,TRBV5-1,.,TRBD2
CASRTASYEQYF,TGTGCCAGCAGGACAGCCTCCTACGAGCAGTACTTC,TRBJ2-7,TRBV27,.,.
CASSQVGVAWGDTEAFF,TGCGCCAGCAGCCAAGTGGGGGTGGCGTGGGGGGACACTGAAGCTTTCTTT,TRBJ1-1,TRBV4-1,.,.
CASSSYTDTQYF,TGTGCCAGCAGTAGTTACACAGATACGCAGTATTTT,TRBJ2-3,TRBV7-2,.,.
CASSARITSGAGANVLTF,TGTGCCAGCAGCGCCCGGATTACATCGGGAGCTGGGGCCAACGTCCTGACTTTC,TRBJ2-6,TRBV27,.,.
CASSDPRGSANYGYTF,TGTGCCAGCAGTGATCCCCGGGGGTCGGCTAACTATGGCTACACCTTC,TRBJ1-2,TRBV6-1,.,.
CASSWGTGVGETQYF,TGTGCCAGCAGCTGGGGGACAGGGGTTGGGGAGACCCAGTACTTC,TRBJ2-5,TRBV5-4,.,TRBD1
CASSESRQGTYGYTF,TGCGCCAGCAGTGAGTCCAGACAGGGGACCTATGGCTACACCTTC,TRBJ1-2,TRBV10-1,.,TRBD1
CATSRDSAGDGANVLTF,TGTGCCACCAGCAGAGATTCTGCGGGGGATGGGGCCAACGTCCTGACTTTC,TRBJ2-6,TRBV15,.,TRBD2
CASSSAGEQKNTEAFF,TGTGCCAGCAGCTCCGCAGGGGAGCAAAAGAACACTGAAGCTTTCTTT,TRBJ1-1,TRBV7-7,.,.
CASSHQGDEQCF,TGTGCCAGCAGCCACCAGGGGGACGAGCAGTGCTTC,TRBJ2-7,TRBV5-4,once,TRBD1
CASSPGTSETQYF,TGTGCCAGTAGTCCTGGGACTTCGGAGACCCAGTACTTC,TRBJ2-5,TRBV19,.,.
CASSLSVSVLNTEAFF,TGTGCCAGCAGCTTATCAGTATCCGTACTGAACACTGAAGCTTTCTTT,TRBJ1-1,TRBV11-2,.,.